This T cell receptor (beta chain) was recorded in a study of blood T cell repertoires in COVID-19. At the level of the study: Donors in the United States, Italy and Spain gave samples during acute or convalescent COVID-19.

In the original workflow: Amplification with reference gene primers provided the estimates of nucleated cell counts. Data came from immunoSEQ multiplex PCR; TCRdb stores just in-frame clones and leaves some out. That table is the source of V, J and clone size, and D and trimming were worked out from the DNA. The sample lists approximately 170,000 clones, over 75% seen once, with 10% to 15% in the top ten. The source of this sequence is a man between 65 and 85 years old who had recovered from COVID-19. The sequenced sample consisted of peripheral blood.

CDR3 coding DNA: TGTGCCAGCAGCCAGGGACTTACTGGAAACACCATATATTTT. This translates into CASSQGLTGNTIYF. J is TRBJ1-3 and V is TRBV11-2, with a weak D call TRBD1 (5 bases). The germline V and J ends were trimmed by 5 bases and 2 bases, with 10 bases remaining between them. This CDR3 region has 14 residues. CDR1 is SGHAT and CDR2 is FQNNGV in the germline V gene.